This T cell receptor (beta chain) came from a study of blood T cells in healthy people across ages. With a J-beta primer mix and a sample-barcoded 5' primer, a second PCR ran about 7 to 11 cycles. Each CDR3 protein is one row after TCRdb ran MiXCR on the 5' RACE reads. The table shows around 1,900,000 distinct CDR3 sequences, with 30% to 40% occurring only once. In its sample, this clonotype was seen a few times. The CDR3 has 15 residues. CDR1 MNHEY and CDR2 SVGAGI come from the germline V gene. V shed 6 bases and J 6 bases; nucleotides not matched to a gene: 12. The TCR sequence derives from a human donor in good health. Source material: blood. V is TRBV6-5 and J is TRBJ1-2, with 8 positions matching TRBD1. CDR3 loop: CASRTTGDYINGYTF. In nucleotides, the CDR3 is TGTGCCAGCAGAACGACAGGGGATTATATTAATGGCTACACCTTC.